The 25 T cell receptor beta chains below come from one sample, sequenced in a study of cytomegalovirus exposure and HLA in healthy donors. 60 Vbeta and 13 Jbeta primers were used in PCR. The table came from immunoSEQ multiplex PCR; TCRdb's copy has only in-frame clones and leaves some out. The sample yields approximately 150,000 clones, roughly four fifths seen once. Sequenced input: PBMCs. These receptors all stem from a female donor in good health and CMV-seronegative.

This sequence joins TRBV9 and TRBJ1-4, with TRBD1 identical over 11 bases. The germline V gene has CDR1 SGDLS and CDR2 YYNGEE. This CDR3 spans 14 amino acids. V lost 3 bases, J lost 6 bases, and 1 base stayed unmatched. The CDR3 bases are TGTGCCAGCAGCGGGGACAGGGGGTATGAAAAACTGTTTTTT. Translated, it gives CASSGDRGYEKLFF.

This clone was detected only a few times. The CDR3 DNA sequence: TGTGCCAGCAGTGAGACCTCAGGGAGGCACTACGAGCAGTACTTC. Translation: CASSETSGRHYEQYF. V is TRBV25-1 and J is TRBJ2-7; TRBD2 is a possible D gene (6 bases). The CDR3 length is 15 residues. V was cut by 3 bases and J by 3 bases, with 15 bases left in between. From germline, CDR1 is MGHDK and CDR2 SYGVNS.

The chain is built from TRBV4-1 and TRBJ2-2; TRBD2 agrees at 12 bases. Germline V gene sequence: CDR1 MGHRA, CDR2 YSYEKL. V dropped 2 bases and J dropped 3; count of bases not matched to a gene: 13. The CDR3 covers 20 residues. The chain's CDR3 is CASSQPMGLAGGPDTGELFF. The CDR3 nucleotides are TGCGCCAGCAGCCAACCCATGGGGCTAGCGGGAGGGCCGGACACCGGGGAGCTGTTTTTT.

This chain connects TRBV6-5 to TRBJ1-2; 7 bases align to TRBD1. Trimming removed 0 bases from V and 2 bases from J; junction bases left unmatched: 6. CDR3 length equals 16 residues. Germline-derived CDR1 and CDR2 are MNHEY and SVGAGI. The CDR3: CASSYSRTGVNYGYTF. The CDR3 DNA reads as TGTGCCAGCAGTTACTCGCGCACAGGGGTCAACTATGGCTACACCTTC.

This clone has only one observation. The V call is TRBV19, the J call TRBJ1-5, with 11 bases identical to TRBD1. The length of the CDR3 is 16 residues. The V gene end was trimmed by 4 bases and the J gene end by 7 bases; junction bases not matched to a gene: 9. Germline V lookup: CDR1 LNHDA, CDR2 SQIVND (reference sequence). For the CDR3, the DNA is TGTGCCAGTAGTACTACCGGGACAGGGGGTGGCCAGCCCCAGCATTTT. Amino acids: CASSTTGTGGGQPQHF.

The V gene is TRBV28, the J gene TRBJ2-7; 7 positions match TRBD2. Trimming cost V 6 bases and J 6 bases; bases outside gene matches: 8. In germline, CDR1 is MDHEN, CDR2 SYDVKM. The CDR3 covers 13 residues. The CDR3 reads CASSFPGGTEQYF. The CDR3 bases are TGTGCCAGCAGCTTCCCCGGGGGGACCGAGCAGTACTTC. Full variable domain (remainder filled in from reference TRBV28 and TRBJ2-7): DVKVTQSSRYLVKRTGEKVFLECVQDMDHENMFWYRQDPGLGLRLIYFSYDVKMKEKGDIPEGYSVSREKKERFSLILESASTNQTSMYLCASSFPGGTEQYFGPGTRLTVT.

The rearrangement joins TRBV6-6 to TRBJ2-7; TRBD1 matches 8 bases. The V gene's germline CDR1 is MNHNY and CDR2 SVGAGI (reference sequence). CDR3 length: 15 residues. V lost 2 bases to trimming and J lost 2 bases; unmatched junction nucleotides: 5. This chain's CDR3 is CASSYRGTGPYEQYF. The CDR3 DNA is TGTGCCAGCAGTTACCGGGGGACAGGACCCTACGAGCAGTACTTC.

This clone was seen a handful of times. This rearrangement joins TRBV20-1 to TRBJ1-1; a possible D gene is TRBD1 (6 bases). The length of the CDR3 is 10 residues. The V gene lost 6 bases and the J gene lost 11 bases, with 13 bases spanning the gap. The germline CDR1 and CDR2 sequences are DFQATT and SNEGSKA (reference sequence). The CDR3 loop reads CSANRDQAFF. In nucleotides, the CDR3 is TGCAGTGCCAACAGGGATCAGGCTTTCTTT.

The chain combines TRBV19 with TRBJ1-5; TRBD1 aligns across 9 bases. The length of the CDR3 is 13 residues. The germline CDR1 and CDR2 sequences are LNHDA and SQIVND (reference sequence). V gave up 9 bases and J gave up 5 bases; unmatched junction bases: 5. In nucleotides, the CDR3 is TGTGCCAGCGAGGGACAGGGTTATCAGCCCCAGCATTTT. This codes for CASEGQGYQPQHF.

V is TRBV6-1 and J is TRBJ1-1; no reliable D call. This CDR3 spans 14 amino acids. Trimming stripped 3 bases from V and 0 bases from J, with 8 bases between. Germline CDR1 and CDR2: MNHNS and SASEGT. DNA of the CDR3: TGTGCCAGCAGTGACTCCAGGTTGAACACTGAAGCTTTCTTT. It specifies CASSDSRLNTEAFF.

This clone was recorded a few times. The V gene is TRBV19, the J gene TRBJ2-5, with 9 bases fitting TRBD1. Germline CDR1 reads LNHDA; CDR2 reads SQIVND (reference sequence). The CDR3 has 14 residues. The V gene end was trimmed by 6 bases and the J gene end by 4 bases; junction bases not matched to a gene: 6. CDR3 coding DNA: TGTGCCAGTAGGAAGACAGGGGGACCAGAGACCCAGTACTTC. Translated: CASRKTGGPETQYF.

The genes are TRBV6-4 and TRBJ1-5; 7 bases are shared with TRBD1. Germline V gene data show CDR1 as MRHNA and CDR2 as SNTAGT. J gave up 2 bases and V 4 bases, and 5 bases lay outside the gene matches. The CDR3 has 15 amino acids. CDR3 sequence: CASSVRGRGNQPQHF. CDR3 bases: TGTGCCAGCAGTGTAAGGGGGCGCGGCAATCAGCCCCAGCATTTT.

The chain combines TRBV11-1 with TRBJ1-2; possible D gene TRBD1, 6 bases. Looked up from germline, CDR1 is SGHAT and CDR2 is FQDESV (reference sequence). The length of the CDR3 is 14 residues. V lost 8 bases to trimming and J lost 4 bases, with 17 bases between them. The CDR3 DNA is TGTGCCAGCGCCCCCCAGGGGATGATCTATGGCTACACCTTC. Its translation: CASAPQGMIYGYTF.

The chain recombines TRBV5-1 with TRBJ1-1; D gene uncertain. The CDR3 loop spans 16 amino acids. CDR1 is SGHRS, CDR2 YFSETQ, per germline. V lost 2 bases, J lost 1 base, and 15 bases lay in between. CDR3 residues: CASSFAGVGENTEAFF. The CDR3 DNA reads TGCGCCAGCAGCTTTGCCGGGGTCGGTGAGAACACTGAAGCTTTCTTT.

V is TRBV27 and J is TRBJ1-5; 9 bases fit TRBD1. Germline V gene lookup returns CDR1 MNHEY and CDR2 SMNVEV (reference sequence). The CDR3 totals 15 residues. Trimming cost V 5 bases and J 7 bases; bases outside gene matches: 9. The CDR3 sequence is CASSPDRGGGQPQHF. The CDR3 DNA sequence: TGTGCCAGCAGTCCGGACAGGGGAGGCGGGCAGCCCCAGCATTTT.

The gene calls are TRBV6-5 and TRBJ2-1; 10 bases align to TRBD2. There are 14 residues in the CDR3. The junction had 5 bases not matched to a gene; V was cut back by 5 bases and J by 7 bases. The V gene's germline CDR1 is MNHEY and CDR2 SVGAGI. This chain's CDR3 is CASSQREGRNEQFF. CDR3 sequence (DNA): TGTGCCAGCAGTCAGCGGGAGGGCCGGAATGAGCAGTTCTTC.

This chain links TRBV28 with TRBJ1-5, with D perhaps matching TRBD1 (6 bases). Trimming cost V 5 bases and J 9 bases, with 17 bases left between them. The germline V gene has CDR1 MDHEN and CDR2 SYDVKM. The CDR3 covers 14 residues. Here the CDR3 reads CASSPPGWGLPQHF. DNA of the CDR3: TGTGCCAGCAGTCCCCCAGGCTGGGGGCTGCCCCAGCATTTT.

This chain uses TRBV5-1 with TRBJ1-2; D not certain. This CDR3 has 17 residues. V was trimmed by 0 bases and J by 8 bases, leaving 23 bases between them. Germline V gives CDR1 SGHRS, CDR2 YFSETQ. CDR3 sequence: CASSLAVQAPPKGGYTF. The DNA for the CDR3 is TGCGCCAGCAGCTTGGCCGTGCAGGCTCCCCCAAAAGGCGGCTACACCTTC.

The V and J genes are TRBV6-1 and TRBJ1-1; 10 nucleotides align to TRBD1. The CDR3 has 15 amino acids. Per the germline V gene, CDR1 is MNHNS and CDR2 is SASEGT. V gave up 5 bases and J gave up 1 base; unmatched junction bases: 4. CDR3 residues: CASSSGTGANTEAFF. DNA of the CDR3: TGTGCCAGCAGTTCTGGGACAGGGGCGAACACTGAAGCTTTCTTT.

The V gene is TRBV7-9, the J gene TRBJ1-1, with unresolved D. The CDR3 sequence is 14 residues long. The V end lost 4 bases, the J end lost 6 bases, and 15 bases lay between the germline ends. Germline CDR1 is SEHNR and CDR2 is FQNEAQ (reference sequence). DNA for the CDR3: TGTGCCAGCAGCTCAACACTGGGGAGCGCTGAAGCTTTCTTT. Translating gives CASSSTLGSAEAFF.

This rearrangement joins TRBV7-9 to TRBJ2-7; possibly TRBD1 for D (6 bases). The CDR3 has 15 residues. The V end was cut by 0 bases, the J end by 8 bases, with 17 bases between. Germline loops: CDR1 SEHNR, CDR2 FQNEAQ (reference sequence). CDR3: CASSLAGATGEKQYF. CDR3 nucleotide sequence: TGTGCCAGCAGCTTAGCGGGTGCGACAGGAGAAAAGCAGTACTTC.

V and J are TRBV28 and TRBJ1-4; 7 positions agree with TRBD1. The germline V gene encodes CDR1 MDHEN and CDR2 SYDVKM. V lost 6 bases and J lost 8; bases outside the gene matches: 12. The CDR3 is 15 residues long. The CDR3 DNA follows: TGTGCCAGCAGCGTACTAGGGGGCAATCAGGAAAAACTGTTTTTT. Its protein is CASSVLGGNQEKLFF.

The sample holds one count of this clone. The chain joins TRBV5-4 to TRBJ2-1; TRBD2 matches 14 bases. From germline, CDR1 is SGHNT and CDR2 YYREEE (reference sequence). CDR3 length: 16 residues. The ends lost 3 bases at V and 7 bases at J; junction bases unmatched: 6. In nucleotides, the CDR3 is TGTGCCAGCAGCTCCGAGGGACTAGCGGGAGTAAATGAGCAGTTCTTC. Its translation is CASSSEGLAGVNEQFF.

As to this clone: Germline is not matched at one junction end, which may reflect a read error. The chain recombines TRBV7-7 with TRBJ2-2; D unresolved. The CDR3 is 14 residues long. Germline values: CDR1 SSHAT, CDR2 FNYEAQ (reference sequence). CDR3 nucleotides: TGTGCTAGCAGCTTAAGCCCTTTCGGTGGGGAGCTGTTTTTT. Translated: CASSLSPFGGELFF.

The rearrangement uses TRBV18 and TRBJ1-1; unclear D gene. V was pared by 2 bases and J by 5 bases, with 15 bases between. Germline CDR1 reads KGHSH; CDR2 reads LQKENI. The CDR3 length is 15 residues. The CDR3 DNA is TGTGCCAGCTCACCAGCCGGTGAGGGTTGGACTGAAGCTTTCTTT. Translated, it gives CASSPAGEGWTEAFF.